The entry that follows covers one T cell receptor (beta chain) sequence. This specimen belongs to a study of blood T cell repertoires in COVID-19. Study details: Acute-phase and convalescent COVID-19 samples originated in the United States, Italy and Spain. From T cells, B-cell-depleted T cells, or PBMCs came the material, which was cDNA or gDNA.

From germline, CDR1 is SGDLS and CDR2 YYNGEE. The V end was cut by 5 bases, the J end by 4 bases, with 21 bases between. CDR3 length: 16 amino acids. Here immunoSEQ multiplex PCR was the method, and the copy in TCRdb shows in-frame clones only, minus some. This table has roughly 81,000 clones, around 84% appearing once. The sequenced sample was peripheral blood. The chain joins TRBV9 to TRBJ2-5, with TRBD1 as a possible D gene (6 bases). This receptor was taken from a man aged 40-49 years with acute or convalescent COVID-19. Here the CDR3 reads CASSRGHLKVVETQYF. CDR3 DNA sequence: TGTGCCAGCAGTAGGGGACACCTTAAAGTAGTAGAGACCCAGTACTTC.